This is a list of T cell receptor beta chains from one sample in a study of T cell responses to AZD1222 COVID-19 vaccine. Method: immunoSEQ multiplex PCR; TCRdb's copy keeps in-frame clones and lacks some. The table lists approximately 120,000 clones, 88% of them singletons, with 13% in the top ten. The input for sequencing was peripheral blood, taken on day 0 of MenACWY control vaccination. The source of these receptors is an adult in good health. The CDR3 runs from the conserved cysteine through the conserved F or W. A D gene is named only where the DNA matches it firmly. A row's size may be missing; if present it is once, few, many or a size class.

D gene	J gene	clone size	V gene	CDR3 protein	CDR3 DNA
TRBD1	TRBJ1-6	-	TRBV5-8	CASSARDRGNSPLHF	TGTGCCAGCAGCGCAAGGGACAGGGGTAATTCACCCCTCCACTTT
-	TRBJ1-6	-	TRBV27	CASSFTVNLPLHF	TGTGCCAGCAGTTTTACGGTGAACTTGCCCCTCCACTTT
-	TRBJ2-7	-	TRBV20-1	CSARMGVEQYF	TGCAGTGCTAGGATGGGGGTTGAGCAGTACTTC
TRBD1	TRBJ1-1	few	TRBV5-6	CASSGDRGYTEAFF	TGTGCCAGCAGCGGAGACAGGGGATACACTGAAGCTTTCTTT
-	TRBJ2-2	-	TRBV9	CASSGPRAGVGSSTGELFF	TGTGCCAGCAGCGGTCCCCGGGCAGGGGTGGGTTCGAGCACCGGGGAGCTGTTTTTT
TRBD1	TRBJ1-2	-	TRBV28	CASSFWDSGYTF	TGTGCCAGCAGTTTTTGGGACAGTGGCTACACCTTC
TRBD2	TRBJ2-1	-	TRBV11-3	CASSLLRAGDPWGQFF	TGTGCCAGCAGCTTACTCCGAGCGGGAGACCCTTGGGGGCAGTTCTTC
TRBD1	TRBJ2-1	-	TRBV24-1	CATSAGQGSFNEQFF	TGTGCCACCAGTGCCGGACAGGGCAGTTTCAATGAGCAGTTCTTC
-	TRBJ1-2	-	TRBV27	CASSLGGIGYGYTF	TGTGCCAGCAGTTTAGGGGGTATCGGCTATGGCTACACCTTC
-	TRBJ1-1	-	TRBV19	CASSIRRQEPRAFF	TGTGCCAGTAGTATCCGTAGACAGGAGCCAAGGGCTTTCTTT
-	TRBJ1-1	-	TRBV30	CAWSVLVNTEAFF	TGTGCCTGGAGTGTACTGGTGAACACTGAAGCTTTCTTT
TRBD2	TRBJ2-5	-	TRBV11-3	CASSSLGGETQYF	TGTGCCAGCAGCTCGCTGGGGGGGGAGACCCAGTACTTC
-	TRBJ1-2	-	TRBV15	CATSRDRAGGNYGYTF	TGTGCCACCAGCAGAGACAGGGCGGGAGGTAACTATGGCTACACCTTC
-	TRBJ2-7	-	TRBV9	CASSPGWLGEQYF	TGTGCCAGCAGCCCGGGGTGGTTGGGTGAGCAGTACTTC
-	TRBJ1-1	-	TRBV5-4	CASSSQQGNTEAFF	TGTGCCAGCAGCTCGCAACAGGGGAACACTGAAGCTTTCTTT
TRBD1	TRBJ1-1	-	TRBV7-3	CASSPGTVGTEAFF	TGTGCCAGCAGCCCCGGGACAGTGGGGACTGAAGCTTTCTTT
-	TRBJ2-1	once	TRBV5-4	CASSLGPSYNEQFF	TGTGCCAGCAGCTTGGGGCCCTCCTACAATGAGCAGTTCTTC
-	TRBJ2-7	-	TRBV21-1	CASSKRGRGIGEQYF	TGTGCCAGCAGCAAAAGGGGACGTGGGATTGGCGAGCAGTACTTC
-	TRBJ1-5	-	TRBV19	CASSLTGPGQPQHF	TGTGCCAGTAGTTTAACGGGGCCGGGACAGCCCCAGCATTTT